This T cell receptor beta chain derives from a study of beta chain features in type 1 diabetes. Study-wide results and limits: Naive, central memory and Treg TCRB repertoires appeared more alike in patients than in healthy donors. VDJ junctions from patients with type 1 diabetes contained fewer insertions and more deletions. Among all four CD4+ subsets, Type 1 diabetes patients had TCRB CDR3s that were moderately but significantly shorter.

Investigators reverse transcribed all isolated RNA, so they sequenced expressed TCRB transcripts. TCRdb keeps only in-frame clones here, not all; method: immunoSEQ multiplex PCR. The sample yields 150,000 to 200,000 clones, roughly 60% seen once. This CDR3 is 15 amino acids long. Germline V gene data show CDR1 as SGHTA and CDR2 as FQGNSA. The V and J ends lost 5 bases and 5 bases respectively, with 17 bases between them. A sort by CD45RO/CCR7/CD25/CD127/CD95/CD27 yielded CD4+ naive, central memory, regulatory and stem cell-like memory cells. Turning to this clone: Its cognate antigen is unknown.

The chain couples TRBV7-2 to TRBJ2-3; D might be TRBD1 or TRBD2, each matching 6 bases. The source material was naive CD4+ T cells from blood. The TCR was taken from a young man with type 1 diabetes. The CDR3 sequence is CASSPGGAGEDTQYF. The CDR3 DNA reads TGTGCCAGCAGCCCCGGGGGCGCCGGGGAAGATACGCAGTATTTT.